This T cell receptor (beta chain) was documented in a study of sequential checkpoint blockade in melanoma. Looking at the study overall: After both sequences, patients received maintenance nivolumab. TCRβ was sequenced from DNA of some 97 pretreatment tumors. Study-wide results and limits: About 30 times likelier clinical benefit followed increased tumor T-cell fraction and clonality.

Treatment given: randomized to nivolumab then ipilimumab (arm A) or the reverse (arm B). Trimming removed 1 base from V and 5 bases from J, with 15 bases in between. Germline CDR1 SGHNT, CDR2 YENEEA. The CDR3 has 15 amino acids. This clone was counted many times. Its antigen is currently unknown. Measured with immunoSEQ multiplex PCR; TCRdb has only the in-frame clones, and not every one. The sample contains 13,000 or so clones, 25% to 30% of which appear only once. Specimen: tumor tissue (inferred from file names), collected from a patient given nivolumab and ipilimumab in sequence. The chain couples TRBV11-3 to TRBJ2-7; D remains unclear. The receptor comes from a human donor with melanoma. The CDR3 DNA reads as TGTGCCAGCAGCTTAGTAATTAGCAATTTAAACGAGCAGTACTTC. Encoded protein: CASSLVISNLNEQYF.